These T cell receptor beta chains were read from a single sample in a study of neurological immune-mediated disorders. Using its own MiXCR run on the 5' RACE reads, TCRdb lists one record per CDR3 protein. The sample lists under 100,000 distinct CDR3 sequences, about 4.3% occurring once. Input material: PBMCs. The receptors here all came from a woman aged 60-70 years with multiple sclerosis. The conserved cysteine and the conserved F or W are not part of the CDR3 here. D genes are given only for firm matches. Rows give clone size only sometimes, using once, few, many, or a class for an expanded clone.

cdr3_aa: ASSLALQDTQY
j_call: TRBJ2-3
clone_size: many
v_call: TRBV7-8
d_call: NA

cdr3_aa: ASSPRQTIDNEQF
j_call: TRBJ2-1
clone_size: many
v_call: TRBV4-2
d_call: NA

cdr3_aa: ASSWGTDGSEAF
j_call: TRBJ1-1
clone_size: many
v_call: TRBV5-1
d_call: NA

cdr3_aa: ASSLDAGLY
j_call: TRBJ2-3
clone_size: many
v_call: TRBV28
d_call: NA

cdr3_aa: ASSTGTTGNTIY
j_call: TRBJ1-3
clone_size: many
v_call: TRBV7-9
d_call: NA

cdr3_aa: ASSFPRDRETQY
j_call: TRBJ2-5
clone_size: many
v_call: TRBV28
d_call: TRBD1

cdr3_aa: ASSLEAVSPAQY
j_call: TRBJ2-5
clone_size: many
v_call: TRBV5-5
d_call: NA

cdr3_aa: ASSYSRPMGPMNTEAF
j_call: TRBJ1-1
clone_size: NA
v_call: TRBV6-5
d_call: NA

cdr3_aa: ASRSTSTDTQY
j_call: TRBJ2-3
clone_size: many
v_call: TRBV6-5
d_call: NA

cdr3_aa: ASSPLGGPSSYNEQF
j_call: TRBJ2-1
clone_size: NA
v_call: TRBV18
d_call: TRBD1

cdr3_aa: ASSYSDSYNSPLH
j_call: TRBJ1-6
clone_size: many
v_call: TRBV6-5
d_call: NA

cdr3_aa: ASSQAGLTYEQY
j_call: TRBJ2-7
clone_size: many
v_call: TRBV14
d_call: NA

cdr3_aa: ATSRDLGLDEQY
j_call: TRBJ2-7
clone_size: many
v_call: TRBV15
d_call: NA

cdr3_aa: ASRASTDTQY
j_call: TRBJ2-3
clone_size: many
v_call: TRBV28
d_call: NA

cdr3_aa: ASSLVPDRGYEQY
j_call: TRBJ2-7
clone_size: many
v_call: TRBV7-9
d_call: TRBD1

cdr3_aa: ASREGPHTEAF
j_call: TRBJ1-1
clone_size: many
v_call: TRBV28
d_call: NA

cdr3_aa: ASSERAGGAYSNQPQH
j_call: TRBJ1-5
clone_size: NA
v_call: TRBV2
d_call: TRBD1

cdr3_aa: ASSLSIGGGAYNEQF
j_call: TRBJ2-1
clone_size: many
v_call: TRBV28
d_call: NA

cdr3_aa: ASSLHRGTSGYT
j_call: TRBJ1-2
clone_size: many
v_call: TRBV11-2
d_call: TRBD1

cdr3_aa: ASSATLTGGSYNEQF
j_call: TRBJ2-1
clone_size: many
v_call: TRBV9
d_call: TRBD1

cdr3_aa: ASRSPTGGYT
j_call: TRBJ1-2
clone_size: NA
v_call: TRBV6-6
d_call: NA

cdr3_aa: ATSRRQEKETQY
j_call: TRBJ2-5
clone_size: many
v_call: TRBV15
d_call: NA

cdr3_aa: ASSQDRGGLDEQF
j_call: TRBJ2-1
clone_size: many
v_call: TRBV4-1
d_call: TRBD2

cdr3_aa: ASSQGSGATYNEQF
j_call: TRBJ2-1
clone_size: many
v_call: TRBV3-1
d_call: TRBD2

cdr3_aa: ASSSVMNTEAF
j_call: TRBJ1-1
clone_size: NA
v_call: TRBV5-1
d_call: NA

cdr3_aa: ASRTTGIGNTIY
j_call: TRBJ1-3
clone_size: NA
v_call: TRBV19
d_call: TRBD1

cdr3_aa: SARDPSRELF
j_call: TRBJ2-2
clone_size: many
v_call: TRBV20-1
d_call: NA

cdr3_aa: SARALAGVNYNEQF
j_call: TRBJ2-1
clone_size: many
v_call: TRBV20-1
d_call: TRBD2

cdr3_aa: ASMGTEATETQY
j_call: TRBJ2-5
clone_size: many
v_call: TRBV5-1
d_call: NA

cdr3_aa: ASSQGGGGDDNEQF
j_call: TRBJ2-1
clone_size: many
v_call: TRBV3-1
d_call: TRBD2